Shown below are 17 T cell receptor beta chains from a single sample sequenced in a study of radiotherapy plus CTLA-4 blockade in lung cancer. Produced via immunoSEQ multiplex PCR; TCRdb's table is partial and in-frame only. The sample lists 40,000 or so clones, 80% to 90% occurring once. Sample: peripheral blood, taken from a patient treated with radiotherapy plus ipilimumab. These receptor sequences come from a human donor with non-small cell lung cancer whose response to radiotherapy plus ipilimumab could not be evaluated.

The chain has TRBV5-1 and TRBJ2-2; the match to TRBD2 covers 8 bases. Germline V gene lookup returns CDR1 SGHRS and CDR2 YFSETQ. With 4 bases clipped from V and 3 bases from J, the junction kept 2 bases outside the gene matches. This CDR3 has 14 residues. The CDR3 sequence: CASSRGGYTGELFF. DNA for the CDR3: TGCGCCAGCAGCCGCGGGGGGTACACCGGGGAGCTGTTTTTT.

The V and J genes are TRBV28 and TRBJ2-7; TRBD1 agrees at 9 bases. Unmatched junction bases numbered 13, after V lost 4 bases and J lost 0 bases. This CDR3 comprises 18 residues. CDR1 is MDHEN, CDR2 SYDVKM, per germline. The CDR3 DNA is TGTGCCAGCAGTTCCCCCCCGGGACAGGGCCCTAGCTCCTACGAGCAGTACTTC. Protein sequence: CASSSPPGQGPSSYEQYF.

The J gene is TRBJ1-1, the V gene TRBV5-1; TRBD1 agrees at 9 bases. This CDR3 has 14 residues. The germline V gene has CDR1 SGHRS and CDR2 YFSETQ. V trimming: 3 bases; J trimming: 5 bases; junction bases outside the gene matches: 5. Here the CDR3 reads CASSWGQGETEAFF. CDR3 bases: TGCGCCAGCAGCTGGGGACAGGGTGAAACTGAAGCTTTCTTT.

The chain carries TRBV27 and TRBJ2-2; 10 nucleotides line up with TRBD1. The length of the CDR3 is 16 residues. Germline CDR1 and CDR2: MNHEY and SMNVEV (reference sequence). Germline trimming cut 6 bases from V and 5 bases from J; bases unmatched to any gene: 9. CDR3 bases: TGTGCCAGCAGACCACGTGGGACAGGGGAAACCGGGGAGCTGTTTTTT. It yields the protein CASRPRGTGETGELFF.

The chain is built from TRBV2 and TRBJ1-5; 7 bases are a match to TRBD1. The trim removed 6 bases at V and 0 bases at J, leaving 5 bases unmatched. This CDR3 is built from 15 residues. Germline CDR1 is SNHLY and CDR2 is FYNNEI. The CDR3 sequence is CASRGTEYSNQPQHF. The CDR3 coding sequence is TGTGCCAGCAGGGGGACAGAGTATAGCAATCAGCCCCAGCATTTT.

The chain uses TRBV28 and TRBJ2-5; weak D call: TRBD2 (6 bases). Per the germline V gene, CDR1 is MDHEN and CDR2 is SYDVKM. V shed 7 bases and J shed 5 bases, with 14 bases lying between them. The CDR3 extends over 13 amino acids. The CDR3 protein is CASTGVGRETQYF. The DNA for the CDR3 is TGTGCCAGCACCGGGGTGGGGAGGGAGACCCAGTACTTC.

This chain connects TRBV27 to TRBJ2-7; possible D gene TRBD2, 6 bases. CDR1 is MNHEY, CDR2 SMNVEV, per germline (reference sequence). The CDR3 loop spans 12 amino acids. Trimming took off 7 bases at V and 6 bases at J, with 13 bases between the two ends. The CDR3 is CASKGGPGEQYF. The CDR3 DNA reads TGTGCCAGCAAGGGAGGACCTGGCGAGCAGTACTTC.

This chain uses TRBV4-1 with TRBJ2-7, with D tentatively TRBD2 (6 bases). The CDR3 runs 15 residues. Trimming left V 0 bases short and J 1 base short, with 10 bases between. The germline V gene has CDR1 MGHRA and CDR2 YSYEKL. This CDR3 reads CASSQEPGTSYEQYF. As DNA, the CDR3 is TGCGCCAGCAGCCAAGAGCCAGGGACTTCCTACGAGCAGTACTTC.

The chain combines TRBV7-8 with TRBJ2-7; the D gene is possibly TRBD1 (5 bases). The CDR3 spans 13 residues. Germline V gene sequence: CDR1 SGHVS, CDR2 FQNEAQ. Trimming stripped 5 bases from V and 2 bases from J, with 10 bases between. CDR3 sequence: CASSTTVTYEQYF. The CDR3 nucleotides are TGTGCCAGCAGCACGACAGTTACCTACGAGCAGTACTTC. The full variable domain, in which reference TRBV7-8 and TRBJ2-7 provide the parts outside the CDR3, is GAGVSQSPRYKVAKRGQDVALRCDPISGHVSLFWYQQALGQGPEFLTYFQNEAQLDKSGLPSDRFFAERPEGSVSTLKIQRTQQEDSAVYLCASSTTVTYEQYFGPGTRLTVT.

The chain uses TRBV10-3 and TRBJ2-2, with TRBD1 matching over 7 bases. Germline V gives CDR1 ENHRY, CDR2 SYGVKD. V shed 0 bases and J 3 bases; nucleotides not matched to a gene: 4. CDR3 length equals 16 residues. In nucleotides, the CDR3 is TGTGCCATCAGTGAGTCGAGACAGGGTGACACCGGGGAGCTGTTTTTT. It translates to CAISESRQGDTGELFF.

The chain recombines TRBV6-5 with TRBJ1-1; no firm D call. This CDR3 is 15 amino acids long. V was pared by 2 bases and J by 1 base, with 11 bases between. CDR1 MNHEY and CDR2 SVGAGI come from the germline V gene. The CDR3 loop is CASSYREPGNTEAFF. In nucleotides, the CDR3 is TGTGCCAGCAGTTACAGGGAGCCAGGGAACACTGAAGCTTTCTTT.

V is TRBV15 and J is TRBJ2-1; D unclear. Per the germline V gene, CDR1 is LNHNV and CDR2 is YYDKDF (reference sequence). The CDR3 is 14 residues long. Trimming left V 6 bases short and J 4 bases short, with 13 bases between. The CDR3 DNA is TGTGCCACCAGAGATAGAAAAACTTACAATGAGCAGTTCTTC. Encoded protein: CATRDRKTYNEQFF.

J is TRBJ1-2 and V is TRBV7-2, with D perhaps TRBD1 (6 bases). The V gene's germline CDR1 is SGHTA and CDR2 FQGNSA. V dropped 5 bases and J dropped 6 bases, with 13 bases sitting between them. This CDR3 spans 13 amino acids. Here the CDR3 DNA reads TGTGCCAGCAGCGTTGTACAGGGAGATGGCTACACCTTC. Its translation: CASSVVQGDGYTF. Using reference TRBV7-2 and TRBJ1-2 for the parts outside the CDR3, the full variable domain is GAGVSQSPSNKVTEKGKDVELRCDPISGHTALYWYRQSLGQGLEFLIYFQGNSAPDKSGLPSDRFSAERTGGSVSTLTIQRTQQEDSAVYLCASSVVQGDGYTFGSGTRLTVV.

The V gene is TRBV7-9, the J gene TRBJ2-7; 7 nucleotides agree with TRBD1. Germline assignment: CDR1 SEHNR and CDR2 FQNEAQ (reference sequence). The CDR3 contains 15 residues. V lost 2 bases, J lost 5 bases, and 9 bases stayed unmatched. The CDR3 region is CASSLSTGKTDEQYF. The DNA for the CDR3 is TGTGCCAGCAGCTTATCGACAGGGAAGACGGACGAGCAGTACTTC.

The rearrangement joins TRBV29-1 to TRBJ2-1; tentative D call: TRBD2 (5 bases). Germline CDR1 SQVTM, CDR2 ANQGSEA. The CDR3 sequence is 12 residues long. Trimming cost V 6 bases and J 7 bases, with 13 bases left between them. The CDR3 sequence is CSVAPTRNEQFF. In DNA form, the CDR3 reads TGCAGCGTGGCCCCAACTAGAAATGAGCAGTTCTTC.

In nucleotides, the CDR3 is TGCGCCAGCAGGCGACTGACTACGTCGGGCGAGCAGTACTTC. Its protein is CASRRLTTSGEQYF. This chain connects TRBV5-1 to TRBJ2-7; maybe TRBD2 (5 bases). Looked up from germline, CDR1 is SGHRS and CDR2 is YFSETQ. V lost 5 bases and J lost 6, with 18 bases in between. This CDR3 is 14 amino acids long.

CDR3 DNA sequence: TGTGCCAGCGGTGGCCTAGCGGGGGGGTTGAACACCGGGGAGCTGTTTTTT. Its protein product is CASGGLAGGLNTGELFF. The V and J genes are TRBV6-1 and TRBJ2-2, with 12 bases that match TRBD2. The germline V gene encodes CDR1 MNHNS and CDR2 SASEGT. V shed 8 bases and J 1 base; nucleotides not matched to a gene: 8. The CDR3 runs to 17 residues.